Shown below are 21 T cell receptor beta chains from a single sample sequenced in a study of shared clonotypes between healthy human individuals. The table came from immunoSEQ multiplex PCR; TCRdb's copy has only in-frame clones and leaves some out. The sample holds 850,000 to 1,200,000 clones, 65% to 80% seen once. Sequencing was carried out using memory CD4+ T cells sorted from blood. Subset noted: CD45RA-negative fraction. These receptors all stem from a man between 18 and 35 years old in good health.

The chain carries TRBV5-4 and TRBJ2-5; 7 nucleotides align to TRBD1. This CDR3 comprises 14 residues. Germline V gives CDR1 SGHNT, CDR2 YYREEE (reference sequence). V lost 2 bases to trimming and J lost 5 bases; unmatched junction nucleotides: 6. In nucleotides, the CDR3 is TGTGCCAGCAGCTTACTACAGGGGAGCGAGACCCAGTACTTC. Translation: CASSLLQGSETQYF.

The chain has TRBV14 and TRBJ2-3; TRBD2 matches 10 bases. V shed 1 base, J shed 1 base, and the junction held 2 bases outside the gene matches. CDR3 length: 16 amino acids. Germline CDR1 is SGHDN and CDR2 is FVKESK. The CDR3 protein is CASSQVSGGGTDTQYF. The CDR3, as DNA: TGTGCCAGCAGCCAAGTCAGCGGGGGGGGCACAGATACGCAGTATTTT.

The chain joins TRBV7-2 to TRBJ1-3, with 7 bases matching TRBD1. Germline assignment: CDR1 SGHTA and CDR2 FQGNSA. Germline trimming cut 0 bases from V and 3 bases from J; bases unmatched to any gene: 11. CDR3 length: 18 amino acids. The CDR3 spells CASSLALVGGQYGNTIYF. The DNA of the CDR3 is TGTGCCAGCAGCTTAGCGCTAGTAGGGGGCCAGTATGGAAACACCATATATTTT.

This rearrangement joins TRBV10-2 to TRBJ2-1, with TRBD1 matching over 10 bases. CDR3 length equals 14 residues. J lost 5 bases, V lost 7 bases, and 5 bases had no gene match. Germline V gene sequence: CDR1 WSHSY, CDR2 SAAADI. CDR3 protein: CASNRQGADNEQFF. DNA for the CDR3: TGCGCCAGCAACAGACAGGGGGCGGACAATGAGCAGTTCTTC.

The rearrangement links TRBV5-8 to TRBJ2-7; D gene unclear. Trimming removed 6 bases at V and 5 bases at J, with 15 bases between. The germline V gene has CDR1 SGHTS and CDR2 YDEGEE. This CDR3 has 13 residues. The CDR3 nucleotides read TGTGCCAGCATCACCTGGTCCGACAACGAGCAGTACTTC. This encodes CASITWSDNEQYF.

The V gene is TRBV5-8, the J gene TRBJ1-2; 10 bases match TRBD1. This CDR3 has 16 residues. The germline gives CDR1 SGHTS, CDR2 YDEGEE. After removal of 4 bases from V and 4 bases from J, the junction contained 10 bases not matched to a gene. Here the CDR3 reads CASSRSDRGLSYGYTF. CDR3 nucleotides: TGTGCCAGCAGCCGGTCCGACAGGGGGCTTAGCTATGGCTACACCTTC.

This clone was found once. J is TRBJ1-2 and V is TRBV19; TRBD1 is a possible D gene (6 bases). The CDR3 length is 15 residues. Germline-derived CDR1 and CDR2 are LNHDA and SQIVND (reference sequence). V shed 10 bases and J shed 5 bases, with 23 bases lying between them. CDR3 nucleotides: TGTGCCATCTCGACAGCGACAGGCGGGGGGTATGGCTACACCTTC. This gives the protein CAISTATGGGYGYTF.

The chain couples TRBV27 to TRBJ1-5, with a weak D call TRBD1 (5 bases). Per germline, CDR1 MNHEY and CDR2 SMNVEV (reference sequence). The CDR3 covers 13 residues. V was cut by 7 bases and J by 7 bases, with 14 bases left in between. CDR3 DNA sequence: TGTGCCAGCACTATGGGGGTCAACCAGCCCCAGCATTTT. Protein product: CASTMGVNQPQHF.

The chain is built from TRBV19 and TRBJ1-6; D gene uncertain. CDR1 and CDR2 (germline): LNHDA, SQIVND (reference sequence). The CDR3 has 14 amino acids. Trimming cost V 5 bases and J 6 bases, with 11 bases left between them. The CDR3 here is CASSSSGFNSPLHF. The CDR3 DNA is TGTGCCAGTAGTTCCTCAGGTTTTAATTCACCCCTCCACTTT.

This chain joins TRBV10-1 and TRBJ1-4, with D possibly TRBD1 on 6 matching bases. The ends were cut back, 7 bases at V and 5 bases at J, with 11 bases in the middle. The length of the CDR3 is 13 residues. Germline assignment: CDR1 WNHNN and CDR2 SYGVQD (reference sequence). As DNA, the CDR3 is TGCGCCAGCAACGGACAGAAAAATGAAAAACTGTTTTTT. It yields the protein CASNGQKNEKLFF.

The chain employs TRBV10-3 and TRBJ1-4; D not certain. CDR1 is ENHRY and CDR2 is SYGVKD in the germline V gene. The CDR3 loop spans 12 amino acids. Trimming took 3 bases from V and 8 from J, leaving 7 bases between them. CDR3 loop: CAISDVGEKLFF. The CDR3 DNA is TGTGCCATCAGTGATGTTGGCGAAAAACTGTTTTTT.

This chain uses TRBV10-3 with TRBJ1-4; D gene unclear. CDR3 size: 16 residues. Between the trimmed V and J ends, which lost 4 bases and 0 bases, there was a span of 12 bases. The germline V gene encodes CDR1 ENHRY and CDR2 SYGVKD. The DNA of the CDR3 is TGTGCCATCAGTGCTGGCAGAGCACCAACTAATGAAAAACTGTTTTTT. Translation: CAISAGRAPTNEKLFF.

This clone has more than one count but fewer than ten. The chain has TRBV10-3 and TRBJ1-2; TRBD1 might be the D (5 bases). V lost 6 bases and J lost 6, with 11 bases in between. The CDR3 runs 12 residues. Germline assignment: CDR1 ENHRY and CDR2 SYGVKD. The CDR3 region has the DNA TGTGCCATCAGCCTATCCAGGGATGGCTACACCTTC. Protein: CAISLSRDGYTF.

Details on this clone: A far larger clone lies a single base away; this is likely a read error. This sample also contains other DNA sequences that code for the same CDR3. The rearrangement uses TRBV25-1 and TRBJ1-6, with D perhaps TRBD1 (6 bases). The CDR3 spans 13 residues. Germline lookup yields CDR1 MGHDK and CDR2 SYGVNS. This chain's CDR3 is CASKQGDYSPLHF. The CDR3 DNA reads TGCGCCAGCAAACAGGGTGATTATTCACCCCTCCACTTT.

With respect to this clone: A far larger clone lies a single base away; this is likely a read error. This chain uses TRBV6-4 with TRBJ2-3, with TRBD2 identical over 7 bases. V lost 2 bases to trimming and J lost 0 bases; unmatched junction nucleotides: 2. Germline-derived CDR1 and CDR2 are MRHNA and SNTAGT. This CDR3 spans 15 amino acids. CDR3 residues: CASSDGSGSTDTQYF. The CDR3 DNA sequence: TGTGCCAGCAGTGACGGTAGCGGGAGCACAGATACGCAGTATTTT.

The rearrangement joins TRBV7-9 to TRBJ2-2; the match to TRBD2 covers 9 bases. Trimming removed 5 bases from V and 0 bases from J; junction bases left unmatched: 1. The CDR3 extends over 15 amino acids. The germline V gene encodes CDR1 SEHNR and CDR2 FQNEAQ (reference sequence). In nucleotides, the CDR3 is TGTGCCAGCAGCAGACTAGCGGCGAACACCGGGGAGCTGTTTTTT. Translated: CASSRLAANTGELFF.

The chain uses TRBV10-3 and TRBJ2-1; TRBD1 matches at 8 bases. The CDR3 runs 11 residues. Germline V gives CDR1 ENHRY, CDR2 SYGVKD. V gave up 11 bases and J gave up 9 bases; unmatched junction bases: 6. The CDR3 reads CASDQGAEQFF. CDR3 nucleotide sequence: TGTGCCTCAGACCAGGGGGCTGAGCAGTTCTTC.

The CDR3 DNA follows: TGTGCCAGCAGCCTCTTATCAACTAATGAAAAACTGTTTTTT. Its translation is CASSLLSTNEKLFF. J is TRBJ1-4 and V is TRBV11-2, with D uncertain. Trimming left V 5 bases short and J 0 bases short, with 7 bases between. The CDR3 spans 14 residues. CDR1 is SGHAT, CDR2 FQNNGV, per germline.

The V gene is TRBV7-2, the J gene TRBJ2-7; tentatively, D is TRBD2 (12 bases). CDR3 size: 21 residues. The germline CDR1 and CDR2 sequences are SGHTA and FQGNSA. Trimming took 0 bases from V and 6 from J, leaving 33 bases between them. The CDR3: CASSLALGQGAASGRAGEQYF. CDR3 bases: TGTGCCAGCAGCTTAGCCCTAGGACAGGGGGCTGCTAGCGGGAGGGCCGGCGAGCAGTACTTC.

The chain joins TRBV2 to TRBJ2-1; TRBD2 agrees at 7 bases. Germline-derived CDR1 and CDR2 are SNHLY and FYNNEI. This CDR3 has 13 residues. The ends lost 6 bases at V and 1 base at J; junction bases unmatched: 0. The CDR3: CASRGLSYNEQFF. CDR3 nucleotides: TGTGCCAGCAGGGGACTATCCTACAATGAGCAGTTCTTC.

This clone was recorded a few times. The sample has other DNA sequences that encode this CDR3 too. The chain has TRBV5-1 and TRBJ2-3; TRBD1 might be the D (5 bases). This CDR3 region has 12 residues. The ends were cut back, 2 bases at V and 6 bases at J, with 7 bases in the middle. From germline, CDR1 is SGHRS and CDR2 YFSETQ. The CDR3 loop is CASSFKGDTQYF. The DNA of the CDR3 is TGCGCCAGCAGCTTCAAGGGGGATACGCAGTATTTT.